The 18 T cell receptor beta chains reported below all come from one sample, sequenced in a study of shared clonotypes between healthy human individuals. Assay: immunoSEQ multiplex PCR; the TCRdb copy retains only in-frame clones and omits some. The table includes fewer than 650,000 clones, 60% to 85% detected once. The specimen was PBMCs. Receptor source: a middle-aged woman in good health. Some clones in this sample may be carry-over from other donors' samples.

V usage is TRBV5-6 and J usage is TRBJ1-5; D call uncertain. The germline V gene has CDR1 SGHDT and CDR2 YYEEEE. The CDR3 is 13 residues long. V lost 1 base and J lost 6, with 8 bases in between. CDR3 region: CASSLSTGQPQHF. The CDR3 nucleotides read TGTGCCAGCAGCTTGTCAACGGGTCAGCCCCAGCATTTT.

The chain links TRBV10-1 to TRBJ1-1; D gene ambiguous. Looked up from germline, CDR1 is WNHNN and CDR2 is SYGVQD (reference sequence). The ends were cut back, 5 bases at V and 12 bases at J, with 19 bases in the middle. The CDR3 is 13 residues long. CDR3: CASSIIGGEMSFF. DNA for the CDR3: TGCGCCAGCAGTATAATAGGAGGAGAGATGTCTTTCTTT.

The CDR3 nucleotides read TGTGCCAGCAGTGTCCGGGCTCAGAACACTGAAGCTTTCTTT. Protein product: CASSVRAQNTEAFF. The rearrangement links TRBV27 to TRBJ1-1, with D uncertain. Germline V gives CDR1 MNHEY, CDR2 SMNVEV (reference sequence). CDR3 size: 14 residues. V lost 5 bases to trimming and J lost 1 base, with 11 bases between them.

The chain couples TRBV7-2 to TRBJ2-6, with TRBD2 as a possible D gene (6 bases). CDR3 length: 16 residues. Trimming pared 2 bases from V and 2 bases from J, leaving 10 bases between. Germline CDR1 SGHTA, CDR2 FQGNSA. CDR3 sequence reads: CASSLSRRAGANVLTF. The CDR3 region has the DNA TGTGCCAGCAGCTTATCGAGGAGGGCTGGGGCCAACGTCCTGACTTTC.

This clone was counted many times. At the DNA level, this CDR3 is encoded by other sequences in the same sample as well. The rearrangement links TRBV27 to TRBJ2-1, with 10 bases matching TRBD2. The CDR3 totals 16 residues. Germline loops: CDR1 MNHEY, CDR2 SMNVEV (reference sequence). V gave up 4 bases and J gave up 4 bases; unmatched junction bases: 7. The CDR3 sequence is CASSSYLAGGYNEQFF. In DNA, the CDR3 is TGTGCCAGCAGTTCCTATTTAGCGGGAGGATACAATGAGCAGTTCTTC.

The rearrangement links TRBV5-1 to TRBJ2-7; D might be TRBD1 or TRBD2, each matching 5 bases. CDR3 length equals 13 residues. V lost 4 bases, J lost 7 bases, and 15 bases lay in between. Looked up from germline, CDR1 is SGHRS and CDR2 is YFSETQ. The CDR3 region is CASSVGTGGEQYF. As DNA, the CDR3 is TGCGCCAGCAGCGTGGGGACCGGTGGGGAGCAGTACTTC.

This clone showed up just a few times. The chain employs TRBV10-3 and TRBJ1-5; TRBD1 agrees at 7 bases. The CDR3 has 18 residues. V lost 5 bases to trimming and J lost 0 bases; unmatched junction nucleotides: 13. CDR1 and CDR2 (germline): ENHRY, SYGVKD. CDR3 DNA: TGTGCCATCAGTAACAGGGGTGGGACGAAATATAGCAATCAGCCCCAGCATTTT. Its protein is CAISNRGGTKYSNQPQHF.

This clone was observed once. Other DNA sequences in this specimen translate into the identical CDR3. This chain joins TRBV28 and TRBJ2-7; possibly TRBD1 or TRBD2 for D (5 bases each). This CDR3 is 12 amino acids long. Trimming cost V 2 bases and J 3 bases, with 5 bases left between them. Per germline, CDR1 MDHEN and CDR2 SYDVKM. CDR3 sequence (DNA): TGTGCCAGCAGTTTAGGGGGCTACGAGCAGTACTTC. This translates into CASSLGGYEQYF.

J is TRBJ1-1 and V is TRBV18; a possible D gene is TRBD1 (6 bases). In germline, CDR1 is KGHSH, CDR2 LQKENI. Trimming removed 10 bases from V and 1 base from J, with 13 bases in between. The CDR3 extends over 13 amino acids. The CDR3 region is CANRRGGNTEAFF. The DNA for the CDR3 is TGTGCCAATCGGAGAGGGGGGAACACTGAAGCTTTCTTT.

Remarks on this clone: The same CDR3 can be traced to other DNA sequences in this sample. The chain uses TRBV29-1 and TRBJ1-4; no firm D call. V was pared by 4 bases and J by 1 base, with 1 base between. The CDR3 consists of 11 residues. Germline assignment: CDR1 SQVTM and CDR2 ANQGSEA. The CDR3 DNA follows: TGCAGCGTTGGAACTAATGAAAAACTGTTTTTT. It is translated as CSVGTNEKLFF.

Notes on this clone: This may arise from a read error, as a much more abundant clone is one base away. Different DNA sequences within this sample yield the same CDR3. CDR3 DNA: TGTGCCTGGAGTGTGCCCGGAGGATATCAGCCCCAGCATTTT. It codes for CAWSVPGGYQPQHF. This chain links TRBV30 with TRBJ1-5; D is undetermined. With 0 bases removed from V and 5 bases from J, the gap between germline ends came to 11 bases. Germline V gives CDR1 GTSNPN, CDR2 SVGIG (reference sequence). This CDR3 has 14 amino acids.

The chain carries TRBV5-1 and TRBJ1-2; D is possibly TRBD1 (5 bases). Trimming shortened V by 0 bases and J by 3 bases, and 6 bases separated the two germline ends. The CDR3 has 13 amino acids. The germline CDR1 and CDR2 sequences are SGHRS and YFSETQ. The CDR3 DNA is TGCGCCAGCAGCTTGGGCAGGGACTATGGCTACACCTTC. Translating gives CASSLGRDYGYTF.

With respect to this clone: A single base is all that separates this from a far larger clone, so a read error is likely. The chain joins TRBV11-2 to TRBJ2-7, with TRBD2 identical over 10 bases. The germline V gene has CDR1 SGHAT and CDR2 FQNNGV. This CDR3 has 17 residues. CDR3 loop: CASSIELAGSGRDERYF. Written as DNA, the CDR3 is TGTGCCAGCAGCATAGAACTAGCGGGGAGTGGGAGGGACGAGCGGTACTTC.

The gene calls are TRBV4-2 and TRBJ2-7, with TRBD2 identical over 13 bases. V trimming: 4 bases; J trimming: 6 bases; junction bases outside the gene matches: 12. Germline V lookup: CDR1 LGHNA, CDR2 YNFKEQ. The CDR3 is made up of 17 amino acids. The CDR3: CASSRKIGLAGEGEQYF. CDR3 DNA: TGTGCCAGCAGCCGAAAAATTGGACTAGCGGGAGAAGGCGAGCAGTACTTC.

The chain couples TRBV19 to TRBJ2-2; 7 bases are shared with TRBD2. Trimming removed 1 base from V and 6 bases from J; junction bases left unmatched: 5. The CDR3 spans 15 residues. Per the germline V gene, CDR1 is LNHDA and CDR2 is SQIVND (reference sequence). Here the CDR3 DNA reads TGTGCCAGTAGTATAGTTGGGAGGGCCCCCGGGGAGCTGTTTTTT. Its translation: CASSIVGRAPGELFF.

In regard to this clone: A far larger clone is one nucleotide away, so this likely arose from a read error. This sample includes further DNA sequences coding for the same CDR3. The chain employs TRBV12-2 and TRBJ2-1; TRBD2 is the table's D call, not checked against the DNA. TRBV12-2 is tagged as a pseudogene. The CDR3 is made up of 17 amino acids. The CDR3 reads CASRLGALAGGSDEQFF. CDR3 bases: TGTGCAAGTCGATTAGGGGCCCTAGCGGGAGGGAGCGATGAGCAGTTCTTC.

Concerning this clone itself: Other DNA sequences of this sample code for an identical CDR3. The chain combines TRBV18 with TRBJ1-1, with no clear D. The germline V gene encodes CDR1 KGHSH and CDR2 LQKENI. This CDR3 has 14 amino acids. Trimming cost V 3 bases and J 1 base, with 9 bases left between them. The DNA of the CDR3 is TGTGCCAGCTCACCGGACCGCCAGAACACTGAAGCTTTCTTT. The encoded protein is CASSPDRQNTEAFF. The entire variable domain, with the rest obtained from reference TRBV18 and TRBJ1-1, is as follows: NAGVMQNPRHLVRRRGQEARLRCSPMKGHSHVYWYRQLPEEGLKFMVYLQKENIIDESGMPKERFSAEFPKEGPSILRIQQVVRGDSAAYFCASSPDRQNTEAFFGQGTRLTVV.

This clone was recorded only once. In DNA form, the CDR3 reads TGCAGCGTTGCCCCACAGGGTAAGAACACTGAAGCTTTCTTT. Translated: CSVAPQGKNTEAFF. V gene TRBV29-1 combines with J gene TRBJ1-1; a weak D match, TRBD1 (6 bases). From germline, CDR1 is SQVTM and CDR2 ANQGSEA. The CDR3 extends over 14 amino acids. Trimming removed 4 bases from V and 1 base from J, with 13 bases in between.